This is a list of T cell receptor beta chains from one sample in a study of T cell responses to AZD1222 COVID-19 vaccine. TCRdb keeps only in-frame clones here, not all; method: immunoSEQ multiplex PCR. The sample has approximately 76,000 clones, 65% to 85% seen once. The sequencing here drew on peripheral blood, taken on day 0 of AZD1222 vaccination. Every receptor here comes from an adult in good health. Each CDR3 is given with its conserved first and last residue. Each record gives: D gene, CDR3 length, V gene, J gene, clone size, CDR3 protein, CDR3 DNA. D genes are given only for firm matches. Clone size is stated in some rows and not others, as once, few, many or a class when expanded.

-	13	TRBV12-3/TRBV12-4	TRBJ2-5	once	CASSSAVQETQYF	TGTGCCAGTTCCTCGGCAGTTCAAGAGACCCAGTACTTC
TRBD2	17	TRBV7-2	TRBJ2-1	few	CASSRQTSGGARNEQFF	TGTGCCAGCAGCCGGCAGACTAGCGGGGGGGCACGCAATGAGCAGTTCTTC
TRBD1	13	TRBV6-6	TRBJ2-7	once	CASSTDRGYEQYF	TGTGCCAGCAGTACGGACAGGGGGTACGAGCAGTACTTC
-	15	TRBV4-2	TRBJ1-1	-	CASRQYERLNTEAFF	TGTGCCAGCAGACAGTACGAAAGACTGAACACTGAAGCTTTCTTT
TRBD1	15	TRBV9	TRBJ2-7	few	CASSARDRPTYEQYF	TGTGCCAGCAGCGCCCGGGACAGGCCTACCTACGAGCAGTACTTC
-	11	TRBV29-1	TRBJ2-1	-	CSVVLYNEQFF	TGCAGCGTTGTACTTTACAATGAGCAGTTCTTC
-	13	TRBV29-1	TRBJ2-7	once	CSVGVGVRYEQYF	TGCAGCGTTGGTGTAGGGGTCCGCTACGAGCAGTACTTC
-	14	TRBV19	TRBJ1-3	-	CASSIPRTGNTIYF	TGTGCCAGTAGTATCCCGCGGACTGGAAACACCATATATTTT
TRBD2	15	TRBV7-2	TRBJ2-1	-	CASSLSGGSYNEQFF	TGTGCCAGCAGCTTAAGCGGGGGGTCCTACAATGAGCAGTTCTTC
-	13	TRBV5-4	TRBJ1-1	once	CASHTELSAEAFF	TGTGCCAGCCACACCGAGCTATCAGCTGAAGCTTTCTTT
TRBD1	14	TRBV6-1	TRBJ1-2	-	CASSETGGIYGYTF	TGTGCCAGCAGTGAAACAGGGGGCATCTATGGCTACACCTTC
-	15	TRBV6-5	TRBJ2-7	-	CASSYRTGSPYEQYF	TGTGCCAGCAGTTACCGCACAGGGAGTCCCTACGAGCAGTACTTC
-	13	TRBV2	TRBJ1-2	-	CASSEDLGYGYTF	TGTGCCAGCAGTGAAGATTTAGGGTATGGCTACACCTTC
TRBD2	13	TRBV10-3	TRBJ2-1	-	CVTAGNSLDEQFF	TGTGTTACAGCGGGGAATAGTTTGGATGAGCAGTTCTTC
-	14	TRBV3-1/TRBV3-2	TRBJ1-4	-	CASSLGGVNEKLFF	TGTGCCAGCAGCCTGGGGGGGGTTAATGAAAAACTGTTTTTT
TRBD1	15	TRBV5-1	TRBJ2-1	-	CASSSDRATYNEQFF	TGCGCCAGCAGTTCGGACAGGGCAACCTACAATGAGCAGTTCTTC
-	13	TRBV19	TRBJ1-2	-	CASSIQGNYGYTF	TGTGCCAGTAGTATACAGGGTAACTATGGCTACACCTTC
-	15	TRBV7-3	TRBJ2-2	-	CASSLIGILSGELFF	TGTGCCAGCAGCTTGATAGGGATATTGTCCGGGGAGCTGTTTTTT
TRBD1	12	TRBV3-1/TRBV3-2	TRBJ2-2	-	CATEDRAGELFF	TGTGCCACCGAGGACAGGGCCGGGGAGCTGTTTTTT
TRBD1	13	TRBV2	TRBJ1-1	-	CAIDRVTNTEAFF	TGTGCCATCGACAGGGTTACGAACACTGAAGCTTTCTTT
-	15	TRBV7-9	TRBJ1-2	-	CASSLAGEANYGYTF	TGTGCCAGCAGCTTAGCGGGGGAAGCTAACTATGGCTACACCTTC
-	12	TRBV5-5	TRBJ2-3	-	CASSLVADTQYF	TGTGCCAGCAGCTTGGTCGCAGATACGCAGTATTTT
-	17	TRBV11-2	TRBJ2-1	-	CASSLGGGGSSYNEQFF	TGTGCCAGCAGCTTAGGAGGAGGGGGGTCAAGTTACAATGAGCAGTTCTTC
-	21	TRBV21-1	TRBJ2-4	-	CASSKEPRDAGGQAPKNIQYF	TGTGCCAGCAGCAAAGAACCCCGGGACGCCGGAGGACAAGCTCCCAAAAACATTCAGTACTTC
-	13	TRBV3-1/TRBV3-2	TRBJ1-5	-	CASSQESNQPQHF	TGTGCCAGCAGCCAAGAAAGCAATCAGCCCCAGCATTTT